These 32 T cell receptor beta chains were all obtained from the same sample, sequenced in a study of CD8 T cells in ankylosing spondylitis (dated 2017 in TCRdb). For these TCRs, the target antigens are not known. Library prep was done by 5' RACE. The run used an Illumina HiSeq 2500. TCRdb handled the public reads itself, with Q25 trimming in fastp and clone calling in MiXCR, and kept productive beta chains. Entries are consolidated by CDR3 protein sequence, retaining the most common genes and DNA. The sample table lists more than 650,000 distinct CDR3 sequences, roughly 10% of them with a count of one. Of the sample, 0.51% falls within the top ten clones. Broader findings and caveats from the paper: A TCR beta motif of 7 or 8 highly homologous amino acid variants appeared characteristic of blood from ankylosing spondylitis patients.

The sequenced material came from blood, either unsorted or a sorted T cell fraction (not recorded which). Receptors originate from a male donor with ankylosing spondylitis.

V and J are TRBV3-1 and TRBJ2-7; a weak D match, TRBD1 (5 bases). In germline, CDR1 is LGHDT, CDR2 YNNKEL (reference sequence). V lost 4 bases, J lost 0 bases, and 10 bases lay in between. The CDR3 is made up of 14 amino acids. The CDR3 DNA follows: TGTGCCAGCAGCCCGTGGCAGGGCTCCTACGAGCAGTACTTC. Encoded protein: CASSPWQGSYEQYF.

This clonotype was counted only a few times. The CDR3 DNA reads as TGTGCCAGCTCACTCTCCGGAGGATGGTTGAATGAGCAGTTCTTC. It yields the protein CASSLSGGWLNEQFF. J is TRBJ2-1 and V is TRBV18; tentative D call: TRBD2 (5 bases). Germline V gives CDR1 KGHSH, CDR2 LQKENI. CDR3 length: 15 amino acids. The V end lost 4 bases, the J end lost 7 bases, and 17 bases lay between the germline ends. Based on the CDR3 plus reference TRBV18 and TRBJ2-1, the full variable domain is NAGVMQNPRHLVRRRGQEARLRCSPMKGHSHVYWYRQLPEEGLKFMVYLQKENIIDESGMPKERFSAEFPKEGPSILRIQQVVRGDSAAYFCASSLSGGWLNEQFFGPGTRLTVL.

This clonotype was seen at least ten times. The V and J genes are TRBV5-1 and TRBJ2-3; D is possibly TRBD1 (7 bases). CDR3 size: 15 residues. Between the trimmed V and J ends, which lost 5 bases and 4 bases, there was a span of 17 bases. From germline, CDR1 is SGHRS and CDR2 YFSETQ. The CDR3 region is CASSPDPGGSDTQYF. The CDR3 nucleotides read TGCGCCAGCAGTCCGGACCCAGGGGGGTCAGATACGCAGTATTTT.

The chain is built from TRBV7-2 and TRBJ1-2; possible D gene TRBD1, 6 bases. Germline lookup yields CDR1 SGHTA and CDR2 FQGNSA. The CDR3 sequence is 15 residues long. The V and J ends lost 5 bases and 6 bases respectively, with 19 bases between them. CDR3 sequence: CASSRYTGTVDGYTF. CDR3 coding DNA: TGTGCCAGCAGCCGATACACAGGGACGGTCGATGGCTACACCTTC. Looking up the rest from reference TRBV7-2 and TRBJ1-2 gives the full variable domain: GAGVSQSPSNKVTEKGKDVELRCDPISGHTALYWYRQSLGQGLEFLIYFQGNSAPDKSGLPSDRFSAERTGGSVSTLTIQRTQQEDSAVYLCASSRYTGTVDGYTFGSGTRLTVV.

This clonotype was counted only a few times. The chain has TRBV20-1 and TRBJ2-3, with no clear D. Germline V gene sequence: CDR1 DFQATT, CDR2 SNEGSKA (reference sequence). Trimming cost V 3 bases and J 4 bases, with 8 bases left between them. This CDR3 has 12 amino acids. CDR3 sequence: CSASLSADTQYF. The CDR3 nucleotides are TGCAGTGCTAGCCTATCCGCAGATACGCAGTATTTT.

This clonotype occurred a few times. The V and J genes are TRBV10-2 and TRBJ2-5; TRBD2 matches 7 bases. J was trimmed by 5 bases and V by 6 bases; bases with no gene match: 3. The CDR3 spans 12 residues. Germline V CDR1 and CDR2: WSHSY, SAAADI. CDR3 bases: TGCGCCAGCAGGGAGCGGGACGAGACCCAGTACTTC. Encoded protein: CASRERDETQYF.

Only a few counts were recorded for this clonotype. The chain has TRBV9 and TRBJ2-5; D gene ambiguous. The CDR3 sequence is 13 residues long. The V gene lost 5 bases and the J gene lost 3 bases, with 11 bases spanning the gap. Germline V lookup: CDR1 SGDLS, CDR2 YYNGEE. The CDR3 protein is CASRRSSEETQYF. The CDR3 DNA is TGTGCCAGCAGACGGAGCTCAGAAGAGACCCAGTACTTC. The full variable domain, completed using reference TRBV9 and TRBJ2-5, is DSGVTQTPKHLITATGQRVTLRCSPRSGDLSVYWYQQSLDQGLQFLIQYYNGEERAKGNILERFSAQQFPDLHSELNLSSLELGDSALYFCASRRSSEETQYFGPGTRLLVL.

The chain couples TRBV20-1 to TRBJ1-3, with a weak D call TRBD1 (5 bases). The germline gives CDR1 DFQATT, CDR2 SNEGSKA (reference sequence). Trimming took 2 bases from V and 0 from J, leaving 8 bases between them. The CDR3 consists of 14 residues. CDR3 protein: CSARKQGSGNTIYF. In DNA form, the CDR3 reads TGCAGTGCTAGAAAGCAGGGCTCTGGAAACACCATATATTTT.

The chain has TRBV7-2 and TRBJ2-3; TRBD2 is a possible D gene (6 bases). This CDR3 has 14 residues. CDR1 is SGHTA and CDR2 is FQGNSA in the germline V gene. The germline V and J ends were trimmed by 1 base and 8 bases, with 13 bases remaining between them. CDR3 sequence (DNA): TGTGCCAGCAGCTTAGTGCGGCGGGAAGGTACGCAGTATTTT. Protein: CASSLVRREGTQYF.

The chain combines TRBV6-1 with TRBJ1-5; no clear D gene. The V end was cut by 6 bases, the J end by 1 base, with 10 bases between. Germline assignment: CDR1 MNHNS and CDR2 SASEGT. This CDR3 spans 14 amino acids. CDR3 protein: CASSSPPSNQPQHF. The CDR3 nucleotides read TGTGCCAGCAGCTCCCCGCCGAGCAATCAGCCCCAGCATTTT.

The chain recombines TRBV4-2 with TRBJ2-1; D call uncertain. The V gene lost 0 bases and the J gene lost 0 bases, with 6 bases spanning the gap. Germline loops: CDR1 LGHNA, CDR2 YNFKEQ. The CDR3 has 15 residues. The CDR3 region is CASSQDKVSYNEQFF. The CDR3 nucleotides are TGTGCCAGCAGCCAAGACAAGGTCTCCTACAATGAGCAGTTCTTC.

This clonotype came up many times. One end of the junction fails to match germline, which may point to a read error. The V and J genes are TRBV20-1 and TRBJ2-1; 11 bases are a match to TRBD2. Germline V lookup: CDR1 DFQATT, CDR2 SNEGSKA (reference sequence). CDR3 size: 13 residues. The CDR3 spells CSVRLAGQFEEFF. CDR3 bases: TGCAGTGTCAGACTAGCGGGACAGTTTGAGGAGTTCTTC.

The gene calls are TRBV7-8 and TRBJ2-7; 7 bases line up with TRBD1. This CDR3 is 14 amino acids long. Per the germline V gene, CDR1 is SGHVS and CDR2 is FQNEAQ. J lost 6 bases, V lost 5 bases, and 10 bases had no gene match. Written as DNA, the CDR3 is TGTGCCAGCAGCCCCAACAGGGGACCCTCCGAGCAGTACTTC. Amino acid sequence: CASSPNRGPSEQYF.

This clonotype was counted between two and nine times. This CDR3 reads CSAMMGATYEQYF. CDR3 nucleotide sequence: TGCAGTGCTATGATGGGGGCCACCTACGAGCAGTACTTC. The genes are TRBV20-1 and TRBJ2-7, with D maybe TRBD1 (6 bases). V was pared by 4 bases and J by 2 bases, with 12 bases between. This CDR3 is built from 13 residues. CDR1 and CDR2 from the germline V gene are DFQATT and SNEGSKA (reference sequence).

This clonotype was recorded a few times. J is TRBJ2-7 and V is TRBV20-1; D unresolved. The CDR3 loop spans 13 amino acids. Germline CDR1 reads DFQATT; CDR2 reads SNEGSKA (reference sequence). V was cut by 5 bases and J by 7 bases, with 18 bases left in between. CDR3 residues: CSAPARTSPEQYF. Written as DNA, the CDR3 is TGCAGTGCTCCCGCCCGTACCTCACCTGAGCAGTACTTC.

The V and J genes are TRBV20-1 and TRBJ1-5; D remains unclear. The germline V and J ends were trimmed by 2 bases and 1 base, with 12 bases remaining between them. This CDR3 has 15 residues. Per the germline V gene, CDR1 is DFQATT and CDR2 is SNEGSKA (reference sequence). The CDR3 DNA is TGCAGTGCTAGAAGACCCCGTCGAAGCAATCAGCCCCAGCATTTT. Amino acid sequence: CSARRPRRSNQPQHF.

The DNA of the CDR3 is TGCAGTGCTAGAGTTGCAGCGAACACTGAAGCTTTCTTT. The encoded protein is CSARVAANTEAFF. The J gene is TRBJ1-1, the V gene TRBV20-1; D remains ambiguous. The CDR3 is 13 residues long. V lost 1 base, J lost 1 base, and 7 bases lay in between. Looked up from germline, CDR1 is DFQATT and CDR2 is SNEGSKA (reference sequence).

V usage is TRBV5-6 and J usage is TRBJ1-2; D not resolved. V gave up 2 bases and J gave up 4 bases, with 15 bases separating them. Germline assignment: CDR1 SGHDT and CDR2 YYEEEE. The CDR3 is 15 amino acids. This chain's CDR3 is CASSFGSTAIYGYTF. Written as DNA, the CDR3 is TGTGCCAGCAGCTTTGGGTCTACGGCCATCTATGGCTACACCTTC.

The V call is TRBV7-9, the J call TRBJ2-2, with a weak D call TRBD1 (6 bases). In germline, CDR1 is SEHNR, CDR2 FQNEAQ (reference sequence). Trimming cost V 3 bases and J 6 bases, with 11 bases left between them. The CDR3 contains 14 residues. In nucleotides, the CDR3 is TGTGCCAGCAGCTTCGACAGGCGTCCCGGGGAGCTGTTTTTT. Encoded protein: CASSFDRRPGELFF. Supplemented by reference TRBV7-9 and TRBJ2-2, the full variable domain reads DTGVSQNPRHKITKRGQNVTFRCDPISEHNRLYWYRQTLGQGPEFLTYFQNEAQLEKSRLLSDRFSAERPKGSFSTLEIQRTEQGDSAMYLCASSFDRRPGELFFGEGSRLTVL.

This clonotype was counted between two and nine times. V usage is TRBV6-5 and J usage is TRBJ1-2; D is ambiguous. V shed 4 bases and J shed 8 bases, with 17 bases lying between them. This CDR3 comprises 14 residues. Germline lookup yields CDR1 MNHEY and CDR2 SVGAGI. The DNA for the CDR3 is TGTGCCAGCAGTTTCGGAGAAAACTATGGAGGCTACACCTTC. This gives the protein CASSFGENYGGYTF.

This clonotype was counted only a few times. V and J are TRBV5-1 and TRBJ2-5; TRBD2 agrees at 12 bases. Germline loops: CDR1 SGHRS, CDR2 YFSETQ. There are 17 residues in the CDR3. The J segment lost 5 bases and the V segment lost 1 base, leaving 9 bases of the junction unmatched. Written as DNA, the CDR3 is TGCGCCAGCAGCTTGACCTCAGGACTAGCGGGGCCGGAGACCCAGTACTTC. Protein sequence: CASSLTSGLAGPETQYF. The whole variable domain, filled in from reference TRBV5-1 and TRBJ2-5, reads KAGVTQTPRYLIKTRGQQVTLSCSPISGHRSVSWYQQTPGQGLQFLFEYFSETQRNKGNFPGRFSGRQFSNSRSEMNVSTLELGDSALYLCASSLTSGLAGPETQYFGPGTRLLVL.

This clonotype has a handful of counts. The rearrangement links TRBV10-3 to TRBJ1-4; 7 nucleotides line up with TRBD1. Trimming cost V 4 bases and J 0 bases; bases outside gene matches: 8. Germline V gives CDR1 ENHRY, CDR2 SYGVKD. The CDR3 totals 17 residues. CDR3 protein: CAISATGSGATNEKLFF. In DNA form, the CDR3 reads TGTGCCATCAGTGCGACAGGGAGCGGGGCAACTAATGAAAAACTGTTTTTT.

This clonotype has only a few counts. The J gene is TRBJ2-7, the V gene TRBV27; possibly TRBD1 for D (6 bases). V shed 10 bases and J shed 0 bases, with 34 bases lying between them. The CDR3 sequence is 20 residues long. Germline assignment: CDR1 MNHEY and CDR2 SMNVEV (reference sequence). The CDR3 bases are TGTGCCAACATTCCCCGTATCCGGGACAAGTTTCCCCTAAGCTCCTACGAGCAGTACTTC. This gives the protein CANIPRIRDKFPLSSYEQYF.

The chain carries TRBV18 and TRBJ1-1; no reliable D call. The germline V gene encodes CDR1 KGHSH and CDR2 LQKENI. V lost 2 bases, J lost 0 bases, and 10 bases lay in between. CDR3 length equals 15 residues. The CDR3 nucleotides read TGTGCCAGCTCACCATCCGCACAGATGAACACTGAAGCTTTCTTT. As protein: CASSPSAQMNTEAFF. The whole variable domain, remainder taken from reference TRBV18 and TRBJ1-1, is NAGVMQNPRHLVRRRGQEARLRCSPMKGHSHVYWYRQLPEEGLKFMVYLQKENIIDESGMPKERFSAEFPKEGPSILRIQQVVRGDSAAYFCASSPSAQMNTEAFFGQGTRLTVV.

This clonotype was counted a few times. The chain couples TRBV12-3 or TRBV12-4 to TRBJ2-3; D unclear. The CDR3 runs 14 residues. The ends were cut back, 3 bases at V and 0 bases at J, with 7 bases in the middle. CDR3 sequence: CASSFSASTDTQYF. The CDR3 nucleotides read TGTGCCAGCAGTTTTAGTGCTAGCACAGATACGCAGTATTTT.

This clonotype was seen only a few times. This sequence joins TRBV10-3 and TRBJ1-2; D is possibly TRBD1 (5 bases). Trimming left V 10 bases short and J 3 bases short, with 15 bases between. Germline values: CDR1 ENHRY, CDR2 SYGVKD. CDR3 length: 13 amino acids. The CDR3 sequence: CATIQDLHYGYTF. CDR3 bases: TGTGCCACCATACAGGATTTGCACTATGGCTACACCTTC.

This clonotype was seen repeatedly, ten times or more. V usage is TRBV24-1 and J usage is TRBJ2-1, with 9 bases identical to TRBD2. This CDR3 region has 14 residues. The V gene end was trimmed by 5 bases and the J gene end by 7 bases; junction bases not matched to a gene: 5. Germline CDR1 reads KGHDR; CDR2 reads SFDVKD. CDR3 residues: CATSARLAVNEQFF. In DNA, the CDR3 is TGTGCCACCAGTGCGAGACTAGCGGTGAATGAGCAGTTCTTC.

The chain recombines TRBV20-1 with TRBJ1-5, with D unclear. Trimming took off 6 bases at V and 2 bases at J, with 11 bases between the two ends. The CDR3 totals 13 residues. Germline CDR1 DFQATT, CDR2 SNEGSKA (reference sequence). This CDR3 reads CSAESERNQPQHF. The CDR3 region has the DNA TGCAGTGCCGAATCCGAGCGCAATCAGCCCCAGCATTTT.

This clonotype was counted between two and nine times. The chain recombines TRBV2 with TRBJ2-5, with 7 bases fitting TRBD2. Germline V gene data show CDR1 as SNHLY and CDR2 as FYNNEI. The CDR3 spans 15 residues. The ends lost 6 bases at V and 2 bases at J; junction bases unmatched: 9. The CDR3 protein is CASRAALADQETQYF. DNA of the CDR3: TGTGCCAGCAGAGCTGCCCTAGCGGATCAAGAGACCCAGTACTTC.

The chain uses TRBV20-1 and TRBJ1-1; 12 positions match TRBD1. Germline V gene sequence: CDR1 DFQATT, CDR2 SNEGSKA (reference sequence). Trimming took 1 base from V and 6 from J; bases not matched to a gene: 6. The CDR3 is 15 residues long. The CDR3 DNA follows: TGCAGTGCTAGAGCCTGGGACAGGGGGCTTGCTGAAGCTTTCTTT. This sequence encodes CSARAWDRGLAEAFF.

This clonotype was seen only a few times. The chain employs TRBV7-3 and TRBJ2-2, with 10 nucleotides matching TRBD2. CDR3 size: 19 residues. With V trimmed by 0 bases and J by 0 bases, 7 bases remained unmatched. Germline V gives CDR1 SGHTA, CDR2 FQGTGA. The CDR3 nucleotides are TGTGCCAGCAGCTTAACGACTAGCGGGTGGCCTCCGAACACCGGGGAGCTGTTTTTT. It codes for CASSLTTSGWPPNTGELFF.

This clonotype was counted only a few times. The rearrangement joins TRBV29-1 to TRBJ2-7, with D tentatively TRBD2 (7 bases). CDR1 is SQVTM and CDR2 is ANQGSEA in the germline V gene. V dropped 8 bases and J dropped 6 bases, with 20 bases sitting between them. This CDR3 spans 13 amino acids. CDR3 region: CSSWTVGLSEQYF. The CDR3 nucleotides are TGCAGCTCATGGACAGTGGGACTAAGCGAGCAGTACTTC.